This TCR beta chain was found in a study of blood T cell repertoires in COVID-19. V was shortened by 3 bases and J by 4 bases, with 10 bases between the two germline ends. This CDR3 is built from 14 residues. Per germline, CDR1 LNHDA and CDR2 SQIVND (reference sequence). Using immunoSEQ multiplex PCR, the repertoire was profiled, and TCRdb retains in-frame clones only, with some absent. The data hold 150,000 to 200,000 clones, with about nine tenths observed a single time. This receptor was taken from a man over 45 with acute or convalescent COVID-19. This chain joins TRBV19 and TRBJ1-3; D is ambiguous. The material sequenced was peripheral blood. CDR3 in amino acids: CASSIGLLGNTIYF. The DNA of the CDR3 is TGTGCCAGTAGTATCGGACTTTTAGGAAACACCATATATTTT.